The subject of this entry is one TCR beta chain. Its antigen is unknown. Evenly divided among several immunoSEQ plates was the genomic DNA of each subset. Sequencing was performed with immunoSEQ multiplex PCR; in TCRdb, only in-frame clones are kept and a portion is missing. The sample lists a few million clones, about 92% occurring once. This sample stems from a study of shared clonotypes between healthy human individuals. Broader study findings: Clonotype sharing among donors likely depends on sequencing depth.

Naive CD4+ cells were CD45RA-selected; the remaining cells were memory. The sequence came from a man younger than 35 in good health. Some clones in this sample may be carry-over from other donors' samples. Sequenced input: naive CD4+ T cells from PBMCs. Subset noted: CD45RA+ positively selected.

CDR3 nucleotide sequence: TGCGCCAGCAGCTACCTGACAGGGTACTCCTACGAGCAGTACTTC. Its translation: CASSYLTGYSYEQYF. The chain has TRBV4-1 and TRBJ2-7, with TRBD1 matching over 7 bases. The germline V gene has CDR1 MGHRA and CDR2 YSYEKL. The CDR3 spans 15 residues. V trimming: 5 bases; J trimming: 0 bases; junction bases outside the gene matches: 7.